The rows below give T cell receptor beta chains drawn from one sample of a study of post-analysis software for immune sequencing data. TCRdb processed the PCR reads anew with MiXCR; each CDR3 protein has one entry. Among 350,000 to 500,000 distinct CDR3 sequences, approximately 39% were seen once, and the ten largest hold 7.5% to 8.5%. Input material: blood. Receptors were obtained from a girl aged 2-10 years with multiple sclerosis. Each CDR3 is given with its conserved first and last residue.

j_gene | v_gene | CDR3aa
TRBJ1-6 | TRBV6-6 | CATRGQGASPLHF
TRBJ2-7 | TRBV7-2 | CASSPLGGGYEQYF
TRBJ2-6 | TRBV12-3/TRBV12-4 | CASSLVQGTGKIASGANVLTF
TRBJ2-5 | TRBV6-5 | CASSYSRMPGQSTETQYF
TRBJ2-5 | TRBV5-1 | CASSLGGAETQYF
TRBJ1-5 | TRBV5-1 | CASSPGQGIYSNQPQHF
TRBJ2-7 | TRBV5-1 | CASRFSVALAGYEQYF
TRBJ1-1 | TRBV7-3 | CASSLSSGRTTEAFF
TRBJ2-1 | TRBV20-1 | CSGRRGGSTDEQFF
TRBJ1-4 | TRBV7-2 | CASSLGGGVNEKLFF
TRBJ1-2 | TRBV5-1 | CASSSSGHITDGYTF
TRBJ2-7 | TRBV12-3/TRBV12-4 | CASSLHANSYEQYF
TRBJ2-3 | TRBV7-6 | CASSLTPGTRTDTQYF
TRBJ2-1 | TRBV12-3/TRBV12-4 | CASSPGLAGVVNEQFF
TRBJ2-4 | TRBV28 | CASSSWTGGKNIQYF
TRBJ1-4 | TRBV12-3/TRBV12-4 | CASRAGTGVEKLFF
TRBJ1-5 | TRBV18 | CASSYEAGDQPQHF
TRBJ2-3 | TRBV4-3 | CASSRSPGTSGRAIGADTQYF
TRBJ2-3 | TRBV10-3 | CAIQAGTSGKVDTQYF
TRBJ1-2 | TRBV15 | CATSYRGGYGYTF
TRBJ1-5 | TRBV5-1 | CASSADRDQPQHF
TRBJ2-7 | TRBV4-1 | CASSQDPGSSYGQYF
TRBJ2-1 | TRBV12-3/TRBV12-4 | CASSLAVASGRRYILGEQFF
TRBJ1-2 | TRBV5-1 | CASSLGQGADDYGYTF
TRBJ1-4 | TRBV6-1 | CASRGQRSTNEKLFF
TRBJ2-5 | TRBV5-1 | CASSPGTALYQETQYF
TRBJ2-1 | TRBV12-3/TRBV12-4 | CASSFRLAGANEQFF
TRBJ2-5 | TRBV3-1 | CASSQVMEETQYF
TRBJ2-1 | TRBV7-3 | CASGSGGAFRNEQFF
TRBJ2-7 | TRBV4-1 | CASSQDKLRRNEQYF
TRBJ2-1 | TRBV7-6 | CASSFGREGNNEQFF
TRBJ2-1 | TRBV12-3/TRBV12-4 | CASSYLPPIPWDSPPGSYNEQFF
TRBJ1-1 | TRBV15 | CVTSRSPNEAFF
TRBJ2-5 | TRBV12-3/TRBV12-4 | CASSLRGGGETQYF
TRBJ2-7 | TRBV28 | CASSPGQGGREQYF
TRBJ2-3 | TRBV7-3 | CASSLLWREDSDTQYF
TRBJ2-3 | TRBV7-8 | CASSLAHETVTNTQYF
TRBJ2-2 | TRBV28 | CASSKAGDGRTGELFF
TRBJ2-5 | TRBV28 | CASSLRGRGSETQYF